This T cell receptor (beta chain) was sequenced for a study of OX40 agonist ivuxolimab in advanced cancers. Study details: Males comprised about 78% of the group, whose mean age was about 60 years (range roughly 23 to 90).

Produced via immunoSEQ multiplex PCR; TCRdb's table is partial and in-frame only. This table has some 68,000 clones, around 91% appearing once. This CDR3 contains 16 residues. Germline V gene sequence: CDR1 LNHDA, CDR2 SQIVND (reference sequence). V dropped 4 bases and J dropped 0; count of bases not matched to a gene: 5. The chain joins TRBV19 to TRBJ1-4, with 7 bases that match TRBD1. The TCR comes from an adult with an advanced solid tumor such as melanoma, head and neck, liver or kidney cancer. Sequences were derived from CD4+ or CD8+ T cells sorted from blood, sampled in a trial of the OX40 agonist ivuxolimab. For the CDR3, the DNA is TGTGCCAGTAGTACCCGGGACAGTCCAACTAATGAAAAACTGTTTTTT. This gives the protein CASSTRDSPTNEKLFF.